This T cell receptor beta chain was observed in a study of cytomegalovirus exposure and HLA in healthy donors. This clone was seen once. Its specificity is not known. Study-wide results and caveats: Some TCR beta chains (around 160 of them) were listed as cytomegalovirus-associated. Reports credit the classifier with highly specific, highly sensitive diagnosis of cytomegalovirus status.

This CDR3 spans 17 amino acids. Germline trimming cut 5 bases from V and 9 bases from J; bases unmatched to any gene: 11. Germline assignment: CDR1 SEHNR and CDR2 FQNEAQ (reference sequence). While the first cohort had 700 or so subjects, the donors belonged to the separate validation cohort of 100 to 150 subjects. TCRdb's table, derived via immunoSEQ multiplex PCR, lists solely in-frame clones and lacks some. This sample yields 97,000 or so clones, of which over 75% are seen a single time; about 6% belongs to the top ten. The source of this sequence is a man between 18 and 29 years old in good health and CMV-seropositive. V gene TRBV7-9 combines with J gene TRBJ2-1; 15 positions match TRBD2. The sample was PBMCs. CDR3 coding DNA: TGTGCCAGCAGCCCCCGGACTAGCGGGAGGGGGTATGGTGAGCAGTTCTTC. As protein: CASSPRTSGRGYGEQFF.